The rows below give T cell receptor beta chains drawn from one sample of a study of shared clonotypes between healthy human individuals. Produced via immunoSEQ multiplex PCR; TCRdb's table is partial and in-frame only. Here the sample spans a few hundred thousand clones, nearly 97% being singletons. The sequencing input was naive CD8+ T cells sorted from blood. Receptors were obtained from a woman in her 30s in good health. Each CDR3 is given with its conserved first and last residue. Each record gives: clone size, J gene, D gene, V gene, CDR3 DNA, CDR3 protein. D genes are given only for firm matches. Size is omitted from some rows. Given values are once, few, many or a class for expanded clones.

abundance: -
j_gene: TRBJ2-6
d_gene: -
v_gene: TRBV5-6
CDR3nt: TGTGCCAGCAGCTACGGTTCTGGGGCCAACGTCCTGACTTTC
CDR3aa: CASSYGSGANVLTF

abundance: -
j_gene: TRBJ1-2
d_gene: -
v_gene: TRBV5-4
CDR3nt: TGTGCCAGCAGCTCGATCGACGGCTTGACGACCTTC
CDR3aa: CASSSIDGLTTF

abundance: -
j_gene: TRBJ2-4
d_gene: -
v_gene: TRBV9
CDR3nt: TGTGCCAGCAGCGCCCGGGACTGGGATAACATTCAGTACTTC
CDR3aa: CASSARDWDNIQYF

abundance: -
j_gene: TRBJ2-1
d_gene: -
v_gene: TRBV9
CDR3nt: TGTGCCAGCAGCCCGAGTCTCGAGGGCACCCCCTACAATGAGCAGTTCTTC
CDR3aa: CASSPSLEGTPYNEQFF

abundance: -
j_gene: TRBJ1-2
d_gene: TRBD1
v_gene: TRBV28
CDR3nt: TGTGCCAGCACCCTACGACAGGGTTGGGGATATGGCTACACCTTC
CDR3aa: CASTLRQGWGYGYTF

abundance: few
j_gene: TRBJ2-1
d_gene: -
v_gene: TRBV20-1
CDR3nt: TGCAGTGCTATACTAGGAATTGAGCAGTTCTTC
CDR3aa: CSAILGIEQFF

abundance: -
j_gene: TRBJ2-7
d_gene: -
v_gene: TRBV27
CDR3nt: TGTGCCAGCAGTTTCTCCAGGGGTCGGTACGAGCAGTACTTC
CDR3aa: CASSFSRGRYEQYF

abundance: -
j_gene: TRBJ1-2
d_gene: TRBD1
v_gene: TRBV28
CDR3nt: TGTGCCAGCAGTACACAGGGGGGTGGCTACACCTTC
CDR3aa: CASSTQGGGYTF

abundance: -
j_gene: TRBJ1-5
d_gene: TRBD1
v_gene: TRBV27
CDR3nt: TGTGCCAGCAGTCAGGGGGCGGGTCAGCCCCAGCATTTT
CDR3aa: CASSQGAGQPQHF

abundance: -
j_gene: TRBJ2-7
d_gene: -
v_gene: TRBV2
CDR3nt: TGTGCCAGCAGTGGTGTACCGGGGGAAGTCTCTGAGCAGTACTTC
CDR3aa: CASSGVPGEVSEQYF

abundance: -
j_gene: TRBJ2-7
d_gene: -
v_gene: TRBV9
CDR3nt: TGTGCCAGCAGCGAGGACGACTCCTACGAGCAGTACTTC
CDR3aa: CASSEDDSYEQYF

abundance: -
j_gene: TRBJ2-1
d_gene: -
v_gene: TRBV5-6
CDR3nt: TGTGCCAGCAGCTGGGGTACGGGCAATGAGCAGTTCTTC
CDR3aa: CASSWGTGNEQFF

abundance: -
j_gene: TRBJ2-1
d_gene: -
v_gene: TRBV7-3
CDR3nt: TGTGCCAGCAGCTTAATCGGGGGATCGGTCAATGAGCAGTTCTTC
CDR3aa: CASSLIGGSVNEQFF

abundance: -
j_gene: TRBJ2-7
d_gene: TRBD1
v_gene: TRBV28
CDR3nt: TGTGCCAGCAGCCCGCTACAGGGGTTTTCCTACGAGCAGTACTTC
CDR3aa: CASSPLQGFSYEQYF

abundance: -
j_gene: TRBJ2-7
d_gene: -
v_gene: TRBV9
CDR3nt: TGTGCCAGCAGCGTAGGTCACGAGCAGTACTTC
CDR3aa: CASSVGHEQYF

abundance: -
j_gene: TRBJ2-7
d_gene: TRBD2
v_gene: TRBV7-6
CDR3nt: TGTGCCAGCAGCCGGACTAGCTCCGCCGAGCAGTACTTC
CDR3aa: CASSRTSSAEQYF

abundance: -
j_gene: TRBJ2-7
d_gene: -
v_gene: TRBV27
CDR3nt: TGTGCCAGCAGTTTAAACCCAGATCACTACGAGCAGTACTTC
CDR3aa: CASSLNPDHYEQYF

abundance: -
j_gene: TRBJ2-2
d_gene: -
v_gene: TRBV27
CDR3nt: TGTGCCAGCACCCCCCAGGGTCTGAACACCGGGGAGCTGTTTTTT
CDR3aa: CASTPQGLNTGELFF

abundance: once
j_gene: TRBJ2-4
d_gene: -
v_gene: TRBV4-1
CDR3nt: TGCGCCAGCAGCCAATCTAAAGCACAAGCCAAAAACATTCAGTACTTC
CDR3aa: CASSQSKAQAKNIQYF

abundance: -
j_gene: TRBJ2-1
d_gene: -
v_gene: TRBV15
CDR3nt: TGTGCCACCAGCAGAGACAGGGGTGGCTACAATGAGCAGTTCTTC
CDR3aa: CATSRDRGGYNEQFF

abundance: once
j_gene: TRBJ2-7
d_gene: -
v_gene: TRBV27
CDR3nt: TGTGCCAGCATTCAACCCAGACCCTACGAGCAGTACTTC
CDR3aa: CASIQPRPYEQYF

abundance: -
j_gene: TRBJ2-7
d_gene: -
v_gene: TRBV27
CDR3nt: TGTGCCAGCAGTTTATCGTCAGTAAACTCCTACGAGCAGTACTTC
CDR3aa: CASSLSSVNSYEQYF

abundance: -
j_gene: TRBJ2-7
d_gene: TRBD2
v_gene: TRBV13
CDR3nt: TGTGCCAGCAGCTTGTTAGCGGGAACGTACGAGCAGTACTTC
CDR3aa: CASSLLAGTYEQYF

abundance: -
j_gene: TRBJ2-2
d_gene: TRBD1
v_gene: TRBV28
CDR3nt: TGTGCCAGCAGTTCCAATACCGGGACAGCCGGGGAGCTGTTTTTT
CDR3aa: CASSSNTGTAGELFF

abundance: few
j_gene: TRBJ2-2
d_gene: -
v_gene: TRBV11-3
CDR3nt: TGTGCCAGCAGCTTATCGAACACCGGGGAGCTGTTTTTT
CDR3aa: CASSLSNTGELFF

abundance: -
j_gene: TRBJ2-1
d_gene: TRBD2
v_gene: TRBV10-1
CDR3nt: TGCGCCAGCAGTGCGAGGCTAGCGGGAGTGGATGAGCAGTTCTTC
CDR3aa: CASSARLAGVDEQFF

abundance: -
j_gene: TRBJ1-5
d_gene: -
v_gene: TRBV28
CDR3nt: TGTGCCAGCGGAATACTCAGGGGTCAGCCCCAGCATTTT
CDR3aa: CASGILRGQPQHF

abundance: -
j_gene: TRBJ2-2
d_gene: TRBD2
v_gene: TRBV15
CDR3nt: TGTGCCACCAGCAGAGGACTTATTGAAGCGGGAGACCCCGGGGAGCTGTTTTTT
CDR3aa: CATSRGLIEAGDPGELFF

abundance: -
j_gene: TRBJ2-5
d_gene: -
v_gene: TRBV28
CDR3nt: TGTGCCAGCAGTCCCCGGGCAGGGAGAGAGACCCAGTACTTC
CDR3aa: CASSPRAGRETQYF

abundance: -
j_gene: TRBJ2-7
d_gene: TRBD2
v_gene: TRBV5-1
CDR3nt: TGCGCCAGCAGCCCGGAGGCTAGCGGGATAATAGGGTTCTACGAGCAGTACTTC
CDR3aa: CASSPEASGIIGFYEQYF

abundance: -
j_gene: TRBJ2-7
d_gene: TRBD1
v_gene: TRBV7-9
CDR3nt: TGTGCCAGCAGCCGGGACAGCAACTACGAGCAGTACTTC
CDR3aa: CASSRDSNYEQYF

abundance: -
j_gene: TRBJ1-2
d_gene: -
v_gene: TRBV5-6
CDR3nt: TGTGCCAGCACCTCCGGGACAAACAAGAGGGGCTACACCTTC
CDR3aa: CASTSGTNKRGYTF

abundance: -
j_gene: TRBJ1-6
d_gene: -
v_gene: TRBV28
CDR3nt: TGTGCCAGCACCCCGACGCCGGGCAATCTTCACTTT
CDR3aa: CASTPTPGNLHF

abundance: once
j_gene: TRBJ2-7
d_gene: TRBD2
v_gene: TRBV5-5
CDR3nt: TGTGCCAGCAGCTCTCCAGCGGGAGGGAACCACGAGCAGTACTTC
CDR3aa: CASSSPAGGNHEQYF

abundance: -
j_gene: TRBJ2-1
d_gene: -
v_gene: TRBV5-4
CDR3nt: TGTGCCAGCAGCTTGAAGGCCCGACTACACGCCTACAATGAGCAGTTCTTC
CDR3aa: CASSLKARLHAYNEQFF

abundance: -
j_gene: TRBJ2-3
d_gene: TRBD2
v_gene: TRBV11-2
CDR3nt: TGTGCCAGCAGCATACTAGCGGGAGGCACAGATACGCAGTATTTT
CDR3aa: CASSILAGGTDTQYF

abundance: -
j_gene: TRBJ2-4
d_gene: -
v_gene: TRBV4-1
CDR3nt: TGCGCCAGCAGCCTCGGGAGTAGTCGGAGTTTGGCCAAAAACATTCAGTACTTC
CDR3aa: CASSLGSSRSLAKNIQYF

abundance: -
j_gene: TRBJ2-7
d_gene: TRBD1
v_gene: TRBV5-4
CDR3nt: TGTGCCAGCAGCTTTGGGGACAGGGCGGCCGAGCAGTACTTC
CDR3aa: CASSFGDRAAEQYF

abundance: -
j_gene: TRBJ1-1
d_gene: -
v_gene: TRBV28
CDR3nt: TGTGCCAGCAGCCCCAGGTGGGGACAACTGACTTTTGAAGCTTTCTTT
CDR3aa: CASSPRWGQLTFEAFF

abundance: once
j_gene: TRBJ2-7
d_gene: -
v_gene: TRBV7-8
CDR3nt: TGTGCCAGCAGCTCGTTGAGAGCCGTCTACGAGCAGTACTTC
CDR3aa: CASSSLRAVYEQYF

abundance: -
j_gene: TRBJ2-7
d_gene: -
v_gene: TRBV28
CDR3nt: TGTGCCAGCAGTCCACTTTCCTCCACGTACGAGCAGTACTTC
CDR3aa: CASSPLSSTYEQYF

abundance: -
j_gene: TRBJ2-3
d_gene: -
v_gene: TRBV15
CDR3nt: TGTGCCACCAGCAGAGCCGACGAGGGTACGCAGTATTTT
CDR3aa: CATSRADEGTQYF

abundance: -
j_gene: TRBJ2-1
d_gene: -
v_gene: TRBV7-9
CDR3nt: TGTGCCAGCAGCTCTTTTAGTGTTAATGAGCAGTTCTTC
CDR3aa: CASSSFSVNEQFF

abundance: -
j_gene: TRBJ2-2
d_gene: -
v_gene: TRBV28
CDR3nt: TGTGCCAGCAGTTTATTGTCGGGGAGTCGAACCGGGGAGCTGTTTTTT
CDR3aa: CASSLLSGSRTGELFF

abundance: -
j_gene: TRBJ2-7
d_gene: TRBD2
v_gene: TRBV6-1
CDR3nt: TGTGCCAGCAGTGTACCAGCGGGAGTAAGTGGGGAGCAGTACTTC
CDR3aa: CASSVPAGVSGEQYF

abundance: once
j_gene: TRBJ2-1
d_gene: TRBD2
v_gene: TRBV4-1
CDR3nt: TGCGCCAGCAGCCAGGCCGGACTAGCGGGAACGAGCTCCTACAATGAGCAGTTCTTC
CDR3aa: CASSQAGLAGTSSYNEQFF

abundance: -
j_gene: TRBJ1-5
d_gene: -
v_gene: TRBV2
CDR3nt: TGTGCCAGCAGTGAAAGTCAGCCCCAGCATTTT
CDR3aa: CASSESQPQHF

abundance: -
j_gene: TRBJ1-5
d_gene: TRBD1
v_gene: TRBV4-1
CDR3nt: TGCGCCAGCAGCCAAGGGGCACAAACAGGGGTCGGGCGATACAATCAGCCCCAGCATTTT
CDR3aa: CASSQGAQTGVGRYNQPQHF

abundance: -
j_gene: TRBJ1-1
d_gene: -
v_gene: TRBV19
CDR3nt: TGTGCCAGTATTCGGATCCCAGGGCCCCAAGCTTTCTTT
CDR3aa: CASIRIPGPQAFF

abundance: -
j_gene: TRBJ2-3
d_gene: -
v_gene: TRBV7-9
CDR3nt: TGTGCCAGCAGCATCAACCAGGGGAGAAAGACAGATACGCAGTATTTT
CDR3aa: CASSINQGRKTDTQYF

abundance: once
j_gene: TRBJ2-7
d_gene: TRBD2
v_gene: TRBV6-1
CDR3nt: TGTGCCAGCAGTGAAGGGCTAGCGGGGGTCTACGAGCAGTACTTC
CDR3aa: CASSEGLAGVYEQYF

abundance: -
j_gene: TRBJ1-1
d_gene: -
v_gene: TRBV2
CDR3nt: TGTGCCAGCAGTGAAGCAGGGTGGACTGAAGCTTTCTTT
CDR3aa: CASSEAGWTEAFF

abundance: -
j_gene: TRBJ2-2
d_gene: -
v_gene: TRBV7-2
CDR3nt: TGTGCCAGCAGCCGTCAGGGGATGGACACATACACCGGGGAGCTGTTTTTT
CDR3aa: CASSRQGMDTYTGELFF

abundance: -
j_gene: TRBJ1-4
d_gene: -
v_gene: TRBV9
CDR3nt: TGTGCCAGCAGCCCCTCGGATGAAAAACTGTTTTTT
CDR3aa: CASSPSDEKLFF

abundance: once
j_gene: TRBJ2-2
d_gene: -
v_gene: TRBV4-1
CDR3nt: TGCGCCAGCAGCCAAGGGACGACGAACACCGGGGAGCTGTTTTTT
CDR3aa: CASSQGTTNTGELFF

abundance: -
j_gene: TRBJ2-1
d_gene: -
v_gene: TRBV6-1
CDR3nt: TGTGCCAGCAGTGAAGCGGGGGCCCGACTGGTGTACAATGAGCAGTTCTTC
CDR3aa: CASSEAGARLVYNEQFF

abundance: -
j_gene: TRBJ2-7
d_gene: -
v_gene: TRBV27
CDR3nt: TGTGCCAGCAGTTTATTGGGGGAGACCGCCTCCTACGAGCAGTACTTC
CDR3aa: CASSLLGETASYEQYF

abundance: -
j_gene: TRBJ1-3
d_gene: -
v_gene: TRBV9
CDR3nt: TGTGCCAGCAGCGTAGCAAAGAGCTCTGGAAACACCATATATTTT
CDR3aa: CASSVAKSSGNTIYF

abundance: -
j_gene: TRBJ1-2
d_gene: -
v_gene: TRBV27
CDR3nt: TGTGCCAGCAGTTTGTCAGGGCGGTATGGCTACACCTTC
CDR3aa: CASSLSGRYGYTF